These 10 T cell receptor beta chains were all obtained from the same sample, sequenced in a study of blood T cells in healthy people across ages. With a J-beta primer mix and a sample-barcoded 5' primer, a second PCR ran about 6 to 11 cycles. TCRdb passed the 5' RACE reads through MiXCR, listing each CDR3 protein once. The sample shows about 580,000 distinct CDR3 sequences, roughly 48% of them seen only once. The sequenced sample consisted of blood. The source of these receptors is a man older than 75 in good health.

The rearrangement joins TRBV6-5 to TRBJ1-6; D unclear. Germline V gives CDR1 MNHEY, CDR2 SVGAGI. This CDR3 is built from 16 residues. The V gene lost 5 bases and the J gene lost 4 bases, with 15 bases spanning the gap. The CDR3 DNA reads TGTGCCAGCAGTGACCCGAGAGGGAGGTATAATTCACCCCTCCACTTT. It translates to CASSDPRGRYNSPLHF.

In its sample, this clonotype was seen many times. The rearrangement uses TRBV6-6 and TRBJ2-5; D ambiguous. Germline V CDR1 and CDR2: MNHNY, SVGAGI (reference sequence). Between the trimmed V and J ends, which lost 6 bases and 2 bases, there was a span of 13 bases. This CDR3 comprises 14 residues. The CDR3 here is CASSSRGVQETQYF. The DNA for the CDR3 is TGTGCCAGCAGCTCTCGAGGAGTTCAAGAGACCCAGTACTTC.

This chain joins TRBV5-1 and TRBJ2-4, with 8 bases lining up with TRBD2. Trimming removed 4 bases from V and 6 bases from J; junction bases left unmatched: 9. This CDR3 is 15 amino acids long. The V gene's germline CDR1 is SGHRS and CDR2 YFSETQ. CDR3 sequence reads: CASSRDGGGSNIQYF. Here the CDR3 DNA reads TGCGCCAGCAGCCGGGACGGCGGGGGGTCAAACATTCAGTACTTC.

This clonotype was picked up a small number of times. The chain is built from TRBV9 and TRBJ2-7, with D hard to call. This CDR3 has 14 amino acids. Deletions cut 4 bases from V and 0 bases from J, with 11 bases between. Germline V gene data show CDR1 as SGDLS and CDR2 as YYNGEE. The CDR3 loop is CASSQFPSSYEQYF. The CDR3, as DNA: TGTGCCAGCAGCCAATTCCCAAGCTCCTACGAGCAGTACTTC.

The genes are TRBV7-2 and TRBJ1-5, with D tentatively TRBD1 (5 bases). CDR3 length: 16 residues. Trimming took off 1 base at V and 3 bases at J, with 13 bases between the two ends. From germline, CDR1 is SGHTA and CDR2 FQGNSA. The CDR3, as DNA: TGTGCCAGCAGCTTAGGGGACCGCCGTTACAATCAGCCCCAGCATTTT. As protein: CASSLGDRRYNQPQHF.

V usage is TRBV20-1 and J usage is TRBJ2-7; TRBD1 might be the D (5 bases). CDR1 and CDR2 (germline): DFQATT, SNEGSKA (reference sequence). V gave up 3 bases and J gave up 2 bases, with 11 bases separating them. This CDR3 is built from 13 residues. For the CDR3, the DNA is TGCAGTGCTAGTGAGCAGGGTCCCTACGAGCAGTACTTC. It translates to CSASEQGPYEQYF.

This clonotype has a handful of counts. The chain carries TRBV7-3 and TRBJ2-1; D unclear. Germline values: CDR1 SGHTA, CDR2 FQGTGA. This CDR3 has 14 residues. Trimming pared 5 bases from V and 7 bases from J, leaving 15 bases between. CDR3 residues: CASSTAASWNEQFF. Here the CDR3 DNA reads TGTGCCAGCAGCACCGCCGCTAGTTGGAATGAGCAGTTCTTC.

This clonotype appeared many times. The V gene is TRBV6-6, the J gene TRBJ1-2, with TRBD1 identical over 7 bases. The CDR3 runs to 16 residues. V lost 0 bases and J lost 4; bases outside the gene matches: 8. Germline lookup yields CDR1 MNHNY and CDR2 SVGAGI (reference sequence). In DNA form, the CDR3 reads TGTGCCAGCAGTTACTCGTACGACAGGGAGGTCTATGGCTACACCTTC. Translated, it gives CASSYSYDREVYGYTF.

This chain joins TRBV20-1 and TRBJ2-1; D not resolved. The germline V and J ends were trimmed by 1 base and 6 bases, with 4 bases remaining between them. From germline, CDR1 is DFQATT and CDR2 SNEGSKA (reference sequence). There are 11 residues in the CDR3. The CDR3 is CSARVPNEQFF. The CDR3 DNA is TGCAGTGCTAGAGTACCCAATGAGCAGTTCTTC.

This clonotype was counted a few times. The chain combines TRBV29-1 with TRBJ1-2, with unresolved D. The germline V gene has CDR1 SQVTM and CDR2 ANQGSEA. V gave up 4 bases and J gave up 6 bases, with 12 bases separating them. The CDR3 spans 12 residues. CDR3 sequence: CSVAVHGNGYTF. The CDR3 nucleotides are TGCAGCGTTGCTGTCCACGGAAATGGCTACACCTTC. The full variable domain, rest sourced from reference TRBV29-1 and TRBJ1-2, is SAVISQKPSRDICQRGTSLTIQCQVDSQVTMMFWYRQQPGQSLTLIATANQGSEATYESGFVIDKFPISRPNLTFSTLTVSNMSPEDSSIYLCSVAVHGNGYTFGSGTRLTVV.